The 10 T cell receptor beta chains listed next were all sequenced from one sample in a study of T cells in Graves' hyperthyroidism and ophthalmopathy. Regions amplified from RNA transcripts were the TCR beta CDR3 regions. In the first-round RT-PCR of the TCR CDR3, the HTBI primer set was used. TCRdb recomputed calls from the multiplex PCR reads with MiXCR, one row per CDR3 protein. The repertoire holds approximately 380,000 distinct CDR3 sequences, less than 20% seen once, with 40% in the top ten. The sample was blood. The receptor set was obtained from a man younger than 35 with Graves' ophthalmopathy.

The chain combines TRBV3-1 with TRBJ2-1, with D perhaps TRBD1 or TRBD2 (7 bases each). The germline V gene has CDR1 LGHDT and CDR2 YNNKEL (reference sequence). The length of the CDR3 is 13 residues. V lost 6 bases to trimming and J lost 13 bases, with 19 bases between them. CDR3 region: CASRYRGGETQFF. The CDR3 bases are TGTGCCAGCAGGTACAGGGGAGGGGAGACCCAGTTCTTC.

The chain is built from TRBV29-1 and TRBJ2-7; 9 nucleotides agree with TRBD1. Looked up from germline, CDR1 is SQVTM and CDR2 is ANQGSEA. V shed 5 bases, J shed 3 bases, and the junction held 5 bases outside the gene matches. This CDR3 has 13 residues. The CDR3 DNA reads TGCAGCGTTCGGGACAGGGTAATCTACGAGCAGTACTTC. This encodes CSVRDRVIYEQYF.

This clonotype appeared many times. V usage is TRBV12-3 or TRBV12-4 and J usage is TRBJ1-1; no firm D call. The CDR3 contains 13 residues. Trimming took 8 bases from V and 2 from J, leaving 12 bases between them. For the CDR3, the DNA is TGTGCCAGCGGTGGACGGTTAAACACTGAAGCTTTCTTT. It codes for CASGGRLNTEAFF.

There are many counts of this clonotype. V and J are TRBV12-3 or TRBV12-4 and TRBJ2-7; D is perhaps TRBD1 (5 bases). The germline V and J ends were trimmed by 5 bases and 1 base, with 15 bases remaining between them. The CDR3 runs 15 residues. The CDR3 DNA reads TGTGCCAGCAGTCTGACAGCTCTGGATTCCTACGAGCAGTACTTC. Translated: CASSLTALDSYEQYF.

In its sample, this clonotype was seen a few times. The chain has TRBV20-1 and TRBJ2-1, with D hard to call. Germline values: CDR1 DFQATT, CDR2 SNEGSKA (reference sequence). The germline V and J ends were trimmed by 4 bases and 2 bases, with 9 bases remaining between them. CDR3 length: 13 residues. The CDR3 region is CSATVATYNEQFF. As DNA, the CDR3 is TGCAGTGCTACCGTAGCCACCTACAATGAGCAGTTCTTC.

J is TRBJ1-5 and V is TRBV5-4; D ambiguous. The CDR3 is made up of 9 amino acids. Germline values: CDR1 SGHNT, CDR2 YYREEE (reference sequence). The V end lost 4 bases, the J end lost 11 bases, and 4 bases lay between the germline ends. The CDR3: CASSPTQHF. The DNA for the CDR3 is TGTGCCAGCAGCCCAACCCAGCATTTT. Full variable domain (missing parts from reference TRBV5-4 and TRBJ1-5): ETGVTQSPTHLIKTRGQQVTLRCSSQSGHNTVSWYQQALGQGPQFIFQYYREEENGRGNFPPRFSGLQFPNYSSELNVNALELDDSALYLCASSPTQHFGDGTRLSIL.

There are many counts of this clonotype. The chain carries TRBV7-9 and TRBJ1-5; 8 nucleotides match TRBD1. Germline loops: CDR1 SEHNR, CDR2 FQNEAQ (reference sequence). This CDR3 contains 13 residues. V shed 5 bases and J 6 bases; nucleotides not matched to a gene: 3. The CDR3 protein is CASSRGQGQPQHF. The DNA for the CDR3 is TGTGCCAGCAGCCGAGGACAGGGTCAGCCCCAGCATTTT.

The sample holds a few counts of this clonotype. J is TRBJ1-1 and V is TRBV3-1, with D possibly matching TRBD1 (5 bases). CDR3 length: 16 amino acids. The V end lost 2 bases, the J end lost 3 bases, and 16 bases lay between the germline ends. Germline V gene data show CDR1 as LGHDT and CDR2 as YNNKEL (reference sequence). CDR3 in amino acids: CASSQNGAGFDTEAFF. CDR3 bases: TGTGCCAGCAGCCAAAATGGGGCGGGGTTCGACACTGAAGCTTTCTTT.

This clonotype was seen more than once but under ten times. Possible read error: a much larger clone is one base away. Likely a read error: the CDR3 ends without its conserved phenylalanine or tryptophan. The V and J genes are TRBV12-3 or TRBV12-4 and TRBJ1-1; 8 bases map to TRBD1. J lost 4 bases, V lost 2 bases, and 6 bases had no gene match. The CDR3 totals 15 residues. The CDR3, as DNA: TGTGCCAGCAGTTTAACCGGGACAGGCGTCACTGAAGCTTTCCTT. Residues: CASSLTGTGVTEAFL.

As for this clonotype: A read error may explain this, as a much larger clone is one base away. The chain couples TRBV7-2 to TRBJ2-7, with D perhaps matching TRBD1 or TRBD2 (5 bases each). Matching the DNA end better, TRBJ2-1 makes the J call doubtful. Germline-derived CDR1 and CDR2 are SGHTA and FQGNSA. The CDR3 is 16 amino acids. CDR3 in DNA: TGTGCCAGCAGTTCTATTCCGGGACGAGCCTACTACGAGCAGTTCTTC. This encodes CASSSIPGRAYYEQFF.